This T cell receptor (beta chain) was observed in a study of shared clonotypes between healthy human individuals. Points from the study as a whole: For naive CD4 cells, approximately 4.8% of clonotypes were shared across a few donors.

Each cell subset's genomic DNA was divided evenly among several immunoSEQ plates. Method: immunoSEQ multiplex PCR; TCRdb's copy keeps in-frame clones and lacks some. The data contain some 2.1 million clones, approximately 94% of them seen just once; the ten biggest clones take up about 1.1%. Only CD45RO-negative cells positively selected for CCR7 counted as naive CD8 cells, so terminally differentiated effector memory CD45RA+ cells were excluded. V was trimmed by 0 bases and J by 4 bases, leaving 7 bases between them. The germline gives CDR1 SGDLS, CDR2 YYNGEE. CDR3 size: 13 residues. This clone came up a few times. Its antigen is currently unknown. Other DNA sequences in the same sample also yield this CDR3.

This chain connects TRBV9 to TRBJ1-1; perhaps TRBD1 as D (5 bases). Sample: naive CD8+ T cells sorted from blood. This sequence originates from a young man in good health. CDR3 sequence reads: CASSVGGSTEAFF. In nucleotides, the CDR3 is TGTGCCAGCAGCGTAGGGGGGTCCACTGAAGCTTTCTTT.